One sample yielded the 20 T cell receptor beta chains listed below, sequenced in a study of T-cell reconstitution after alpha-beta-depleted transplantation in children. Preparation of the TCRbeta library was carried out with unique molecular identifiers. TCRdb independently ran MiXCR on the PCR reads; one entry per CDR3 protein. The sample has around 600,000 distinct CDR3 sequences; over 9.5% are singletons. Material: PBMCs from the stem cell graft donor, obtained from the stem cell graft. These receptor sequences come from a human donor who donated a stem cell graft to a child with acute myeloid leukemia.

This clonotype was seen repeatedly, ten times or more. The rearrangement links TRBV9 to TRBJ2-3; TRBD2 is a possible D gene (5 bases). The germline V and J ends were trimmed by 0 bases and 0 bases, with 14 bases remaining between them. This CDR3 is built from 17 residues. Germline-derived CDR1 and CDR2 are SGDLS and YYNGEE. The CDR3 coding sequence is TGTGCCAGCAGCGTAGCTTCAACGGGGTCTAGCACAGATACGCAGTATTTT. It translates to CASSVASTGSSTDTQYF.

This clonotype turned up a few times. The chain uses TRBV24-1 and TRBJ2-3; D unresolved. The CDR3 extends over 12 amino acids. In germline, CDR1 is KGHDR, CDR2 SFDVKD. V was shortened by 1 base and J by 4 bases, with 2 bases between the two germline ends. CDR3 sequence (DNA): TGTGCCACCAGTGATTTTCCAGATACGCAGTATTTT. It yields the protein CATSDFPDTQYF.

This clonotype appeared a few times. The rearrangement joins TRBV5-1 to TRBJ1-2; D not certain. The CDR3 has 14 residues. The germline V and J ends were trimmed by 0 bases and 8 bases, with 14 bases remaining between them. CDR1 is SGHRS, CDR2 YFSETQ, per germline. The CDR3 sequence is CASSLGPGVSGYTF. The CDR3 DNA reads TGCGCCAGCAGCTTGGGACCCGGGGTGTCGGGCTACACCTTC.

As DNA, the CDR3 is TGCAGTGTGTCGACTAGCGGGTTATCCTACAATGAGCAGTTCTTC. Translation gives CSVSTSGLSYNEQFF. This chain connects TRBV20-1 to TRBJ2-1; 10 bases fit TRBD2. The CDR3 runs to 15 residues. V gave up 7 bases and J gave up 1 base; unmatched junction bases: 7. CDR1 and CDR2 (germline): DFQATT, SNEGSKA (reference sequence).

This clonotype turned up a few times. DNA for the CDR3: TGTGCCAGCAGGAAGGAAGGTGAACTGTATCAGTTCTTC. Amino acid sequence: CASRKEGELYQFF. This rearrangement joins TRBV27 to TRBJ2-1; D unresolved. Trimming pared 6 bases from V and 13 bases from J, leaving 19 bases between. The CDR3 covers 13 residues. Germline CDR1 is MNHEY and CDR2 is SMNVEV (reference sequence).

This clonotype was recorded a few times. V gene TRBV6-1 combines with J gene TRBJ1-5; D uncertain. Per the germline V gene, CDR1 is MNHNS and CDR2 is SASEGT. The germline V and J ends were trimmed by 6 bases and 2 bases, with 14 bases remaining between them. The CDR3 loop spans 15 amino acids. CDR3 sequence: CASSWEGQGNQPQHF. The CDR3 DNA sequence: TGTGCCAGCAGCTGGGAGGGTCAGGGCAATCAGCCCCAGCATTTT.

The chain joins TRBV5-1 to TRBJ1-5, with TRBD1 as a possible D gene (5 bases). Per germline, CDR1 SGHRS and CDR2 YFSETQ. The CDR3 loop spans 15 amino acids. Trimming pared 0 bases from V and 4 bases from J, leaving 11 bases between. Here the CDR3 DNA reads TGCGCCAGCAGCTTGGAGGGAGGGGAGAATCAGCCCCAGCATTTT. Translation: CASSLEGGENQPQHF.

This clonotype appeared a few times. The rearrangement links TRBV19 to TRBJ1-1, with D unresolved. The CDR3 spans 14 residues. Germline CDR1 is LNHDA and CDR2 is SQIVND (reference sequence). With 3 bases removed from V and 1 base from J, the gap between germline ends came to 9 bases. The CDR3 spells CASSIWAANTEAFF. The CDR3 bases are TGTGCCAGTAGTATTTGGGCGGCGAACACTGAAGCTTTCTTT.

This clonotype was detected ten times or more. In DNA, the CDR3 is TGTGCCAGCCGTCGTGGGAATAGCTTAGGCAATGAGCAGTTCTTC. Residues: CASRRGNSLGNEQFF. This sequence joins TRBV27 and TRBJ2-1; D ambiguous. Germline CDR1 MNHEY, CDR2 SMNVEV (reference sequence). The CDR3 length is 15 residues. Trimming cost V 8 bases and J 6 bases, with 20 bases left between them.

The chain carries TRBV20-1 and TRBJ2-7; 10 positions agree with TRBD2. This CDR3 is 14 amino acids long. J was trimmed by 0 bases and V by 6 bases; bases with no gene match: 5. Germline values: CDR1 DFQATT, CDR2 SNEGSKA (reference sequence). The CDR3 coding sequence is TGCAGTGCCCCGAGCGGGAGGGCCTCCTACGAGCAGTACTTC. It codes for CSAPSGRASYEQYF.

This clonotype has more than one count but fewer than ten. The chain joins TRBV7-9 to TRBJ2-7; 8 nucleotides align to TRBD1. V was pared by 5 bases and J by 4 bases, with 10 bases of the junction left unmatched. Germline V gene lookup returns CDR1 SEHNR and CDR2 FQNEAQ (reference sequence). The CDR3 contains 15 residues. CDR3 DNA: TGTGCCAGCAGCCAGAAAGGACAGGGCCCTTACGAGCAGTACTTC. It yields the protein CASSQKGQGPYEQYF.

V and J are TRBV4-2 and TRBJ2-1; D may match TRBD1 or TRBD2 (5 bases each). Germline-derived CDR1 and CDR2 are LGHNA and YNFKEQ. This CDR3 spans 13 amino acids. Trimming stripped 8 bases from V and 3 bases from J, with 11 bases between. CDR3 sequence (DNA): TGTGCCAGCGGGGACGTGGGCTACAATGAGCAGTTCTTC. Translating it yields CASGDVGYNEQFF.

This clonotype was detected many times. This sequence joins TRBV18 and TRBJ2-3; 7 bases agree with TRBD1. The CDR3 runs to 15 residues. Germline CDR1 is KGHSH and CDR2 is LQKENI. With V trimmed by 1 base and J by 2 bases, 3 bases remained unmatched. CDR3 sequence (DNA): TGTGCCAGCTCACCACGGACAGGTTTCACAGATACGCAGTATTTT. Protein product: CASSPRTGFTDTQYF.

This clonotype was picked up many times. The gene calls are TRBV4-3 and TRBJ2-1, with a weak D call TRBD2 (5 bases). V shed 1 base and J shed 2 bases, with 12 bases lying between them. CDR1 is LGHNA, CDR2 YSLEER, per germline. CDR3 length equals 16 residues. The CDR3 sequence: CASSQAPAEPYNEQFF. DNA of the CDR3: TGCGCCAGCAGCCAAGCCCCAGCGGAACCCTACAATGAGCAGTTCTTC.

This clonotype was picked up a small number of times. The chain carries TRBV2 and TRBJ2-3; D not resolved. Germline V CDR1 and CDR2: SNHLY, FYNNEI. V gave up 1 base and J gave up 1 base, with 6 bases separating them. The CDR3 runs to 14 residues. The CDR3: CASSEEPGTDTQYF. CDR3 nucleotide sequence: TGTGCCAGCAGTGAAGAACCGGGCACAGATACGCAGTATTTT.

This clonotype has a count of ten or more. This sequence joins TRBV6-1 and TRBJ1-5; TRBD1 agrees at 8 bases. The CDR3 spans 13 residues. Germline CDR1 reads MNHNS; CDR2 reads SASEGT. With V trimmed by 6 bases and J by 6 bases, 4 bases remained unmatched. The CDR3 DNA reads as TGTGCCAGCAGAGACAGGGGTGGTCAGCCCCAGCATTTT. As protein: CASRDRGGQPQHF.

This clonotype was recorded a few times. V gene TRBV2 combines with J gene TRBJ2-7; 10 positions match TRBD1. CDR1 is SNHLY and CDR2 is FYNNEI in the germline V gene. Unmatched junction bases numbered 4, after V lost 1 base and J lost 4 bases. The CDR3 runs 15 residues. The CDR3 reads CASSEVAGQGYEQYF. The CDR3, as DNA: TGTGCCAGCAGTGAAGTCGCGGGACAGGGGTACGAGCAGTACTTC.

The chain links TRBV6-1 to TRBJ2-2; 9 nucleotides match TRBD2. Trimming cost V 7 bases and J 3 bases; bases outside gene matches: 3. The germline V gene has CDR1 MNHNS and CDR2 SASEGT. The CDR3 has 14 residues. The CDR3 sequence: CASMRGGDTGELFF. DNA of the CDR3: TGTGCCAGCATGCGGGGGGGGGACACCGGGGAGCTGTTTTTT.

This clonotype has ten or more counts. The genes are TRBV12-3 or TRBV12-4 and TRBJ2-3, with 8 bases lining up with TRBD2. The V segment lost 3 bases and the J segment 3 bases; nucleotides outside the gene matches: 8. The CDR3 consists of 16 residues. The CDR3 protein is CASSFWAGGRTDTQYF. CDR3 bases: TGTGCCAGCAGTTTTTGGGCGGGAGGAAGGACAGATACGCAGTATTTT.

In this sample, this clonotype turned up a few times. The chain joins TRBV20-1 to TRBJ2-5; D unclear. Germline CDR1 reads DFQATT; CDR2 reads SNEGSKA (reference sequence). V shed 0 bases and J shed 9 bases, with 8 bases lying between them. The CDR3 is made up of 11 amino acids. The CDR3 region is CSARDQYAQYF. CDR3 DNA sequence: TGCAGTGCTAGAGATCAATATGCCCAGTACTTC.